A selection of T cell receptor beta chains follows, all from one sample in a study of blood T cell repertoires in COVID-19. Sequencing was performed with immunoSEQ multiplex PCR; in TCRdb, only in-frame clones are kept and a portion is missing. The repertoire holds approximately 360,000 clones, roughly 90% seen once, with 6.5% in the top ten. The sequenced sample consisted of peripheral blood. The origin of the receptors is a man between 18 and 29 years old with active or convalescent COVID-19. CDR3s include the opening cysteine and the closing phenylalanine or tryptophan. The D gene is left open where the match is weak. Clone size is stated in some rows and not others, as once, few, many or a class when expanded.

J	D	V	size	CDR3	DNA
TRBJ2-7	.	TRBV4-1	.	CASSQVGGEQYF	TGCGCCAGCAGCCAAGTTGGCGGGGAGCAGTACTTC
TRBJ2-7	TRBD2	TRBV5-1	.	CASSPLAGNSYEQYF	TGCGCCAGCAGCCCGCTAGCGGGGAATTCCTACGAGCAGTACTTC
TRBJ2-7	.	TRBV18	.	CASSPASGQGAEQYF	TGTGCCAGCTCACCCGCTTCTGGGCAGGGCGCCGAGCAGTACTTC
TRBJ2-7	.	TRBV18	.	CASSPSQAEEQYF	TGTGCCAGCTCACCGTCCCAGGCCGAGGAGCAGTACTTC
TRBJ2-5	.	TRBV29-1	.	CSVVGGLTGETQYF	TGCAGCGTTGTCGGGGGGCTCACTGGAGAGACCCAGTACTTC
TRBJ2-3	.	TRBV27	.	CASSLVRGSTDTQYF	TGTGCCAGCAGTTTAGTCAGGGGTTCAACAGATACGCAGTATTTT
TRBJ2-4	TRBD1	TRBV5-1	.	CASSQGQGGLAKNIQYF	TGCGCCAGCAGCCAGGGACAGGGGGGACTAGCCAAAAACATTCAGTACTTC
TRBJ2-1	TRBD2	TRBV19	.	CASSVGLAGGVNEQFF	TGTGCCAGTAGTGTAGGACTAGCGGGAGGCGTCAATGAGCAGTTCTTC
TRBJ1-5	.	TRBV4-3	few	CASSQDRGYQPQHF	TGCGCCAGCAGCCAAGATCGCGGGTATCAGCCCCAGCATTTT
TRBJ2-2	TRBD2	TRBV6-5	few	CASGWEGAAGELFF	TGTGCCAGCGGATGGGAGGGTGCCGCCGGGGAGCTGTTTTTT
TRBJ1-5	TRBD1	TRBV7-2	.	CASSKDRGIQPQHF	TGTGCCAGCAGCAAGGACAGGGGAATACAGCCCCAGCATTTT
TRBJ2-2	TRBD2	TRBV6-1	.	CASSGLSGRGTGELFF	TGTGCCAGCAGTGGCCTCAGCGGGAGGGGAACCGGGGAGCTGTTTTTT
TRBJ2-7	.	TRBV21-1	.	CASSKGDGGSSYEQYF	TGTGCCAGCAGCAAAGGGGACGGAGGGAGCTCCTACGAGCAGTACTTC
TRBJ1-5	.	TRBV4-3	.	CASSLFRDTNQPQHF	TGCGCCAGCAGCCTATTCCGGGACACGAATCAGCCCCAGCATTTT
TRBJ2-3	.	TRBV3-1/TRBV3-2	.	CASSQPRTPTRDTQYF	TGTGCCAGCAGCCAACCACGTACCCCGACTAGGGATACGCAGTATTTT
TRBJ2-1	.	TRBV28	.	CASRGSAIGANEQFF	TGTGCCAGCAGGGGATCAGCAATTGGGGCCAATGAGCAGTTCTTC
TRBJ1-5	TRBD1	TRBV19	.	CATAAGGNQPQHF	TGTGCCACCGCGGCAGGGGGAAATCAGCCCCAGCATTTT
TRBJ2-7	TRBD2	TRBV4-2	.	CASSQLGGGTSGTSYEQYF	TGTGCCAGCAGCCAATTGGGGGGCGGGACTAGCGGGACTTCCTACGAGCAGTACTTC
TRBJ1-1	.	TRBV13	.	CASSYRENTEAFF	TGTGCCAGCAGCTACAGGGAAAACACTGAAGCTTTCTTT
TRBJ1-5	.	TRBV5-1	.	CASSLTGNSNQPQHF	TGCGCCAGCAGCTTGACGGGAAATAGCAATCAGCCCCAGCATTTT
TRBJ2-2	TRBD1	TRBV11-1	.	CASSPRDRANTGELFF	TGTGCCAGCAGCCCCCGGGACAGGGCGAACACCGGGGAGCTGTTTTTT
TRBJ2-1	.	TRBV18	.	CASSPPRQSSYNEQFF	TGTGCCAGCTCACCACCGCGACAGAGTTCCTACAATGAGCAGTTCTTC
TRBJ1-5	.	TRBV7-9	few	CASSLVVGGMGNQPQHF	TGTGCCAGCAGCTTAGTGGTAGGGGGAATGGGCAATCAGCCCCAGCATTTT
TRBJ2-7	.	TRBV6-5	.	CASKNGRGGFEQYF	TGTGCCAGCAAAAACGGCAGGGGTGGGTTCGAGCAGTACTTC
TRBJ1-2	.	TRBV12-3/TRBV12-4	.	CASTESGNGYTF	TGTGCCAGCACCGAGTCAGGGAACGGCTACACCTTC
TRBJ2-1	TRBD2	TRBV5-1	.	CASSRGLGVNEQFF	TGCGCCAGCAGCCGGGGACTAGGGGTAAATGAGCAGTTCTTC
TRBJ2-7	TRBD2	TRBV7-2	.	CASSLRFAGGPYEQYF	TGTGCCAGCAGCTTAAGGTTTGCGGGGGGGCCGTACGAGCAGTACTTC
TRBJ1-1	TRBD1	TRBV7-2	.	CASTGGTGGDFF	TGTGCCAGCACCGGAGGGACAGGGGGGGATTTCTTT
TRBJ1-2	.	TRBV28	.	CASSSPLKGYTF	TGTGCCAGCAGTTCCCCACTTAAAGGCTACACCTTC
TRBJ2-1	TRBD2	TRBV7-3	.	CASRPTSGGQGEQFF	TGTGCCAGCAGGCCCACTAGCGGGGGTCAGGGGGAGCAGTTCTTC
TRBJ1-5	.	TRBV10-1	.	CASSKSGSYNQPQHF	TGCGCCAGCAGTAAATCAGGGTCCTACAATCAGCCCCAGCATTTT
TRBJ1-3	.	TRBV7-2	.	CASSSAPLLGNTIYF	TGTGCCAGCAGCTCTGCCCCGTTACTCGGAAACACCATATATTTT
TRBJ2-3	TRBD1	TRBV10-3	.	CAISPGQSTDTQYF	TGTGCCATCAGCCCGGGACAGAGCACAGATACGCAGTATTTT
TRBJ2-3	TRBD2	TRBV6-6	.	CASSFRTSVENTQYF	TGTGCCAGCAGCTTTAGGACTAGCGTGGAAAATACGCAGTATTTT
TRBJ1-5	.	TRBV15	.	CATSRELYSNQPQHF	TGTGCCACCAGCAGAGAATTATATAGCAATCAGCCCCAGCATTTT
TRBJ1-2	.	TRBV29-1	few	CSVAGRLGYGYTF	TGCAGCGTGGCGGGGCGATTAGGCTATGGCTACACCTTC
TRBJ2-5	TRBD1	TRBV2	.	CASSQGARETQYF	TGTGCCAGCAGTCAGGGGGCGCGGGAGACCCAGTACTTC
TRBJ1-2	.	TRBV27	.	CASSLYKGGNYGYTF	TGTGCCAGCAGTTTATATAAAGGGGGTAACTATGGCTACACCTTC
TRBJ2-2	TRBD2	TRBV7-2	.	CASSLLLAANTGELFF	TGTGCCAGCAGCTTACTACTAGCGGCGAACACCGGGGAGCTGTTTTTT
TRBJ1-5	TRBD1	TRBV9	.	CASGQGDIRSNQPQHF	TGTGCCAGCGGACAGGGGGATATACGGTCCAATCAGCCCCAGCATTTT
TRBJ2-7	.	TRBV12-3/TRBV12-4	.	CASSLGSYEQYF	TGTGCCAGCAGTTTGGGCAGCTACGAGCAGTACTTC
TRBJ2-7	.	TRBV4-2	.	CASSGHNGGVTPYEQYF	TGTGCCAGCAGCGGACATAATGGAGGGGTAACCCCCTACGAGCAGTACTTC
TRBJ1-5	.	TRBV5-5	.	CASSFSAGGPQPQHF	TGTGCCAGCAGCTTTAGCGCTGGGGGCCCCCAGCCCCAGCATTTT
TRBJ1-4	TRBD1	TRBV4-3	.	CASSQDGTGGVEKLFF	TGCGCCAGCAGCCAAGATGGGACAGGGGGCGTGGAAAAACTGTTTTTT
TRBJ2-2	TRBD2	TRBV27	once	CASSTSGSFGELFF	TGTGCCAGTTCGACTAGCGGGAGTTTCGGGGAGCTGTTTTTT
TRBJ1-5	TRBD1	TRBV6-5	.	CASLRTGVSGQPQHF	TGTGCCAGCCTAAGGACAGGGGTATCGGGTCAGCCCCAGCATTTT
TRBJ2-2	.	TRBV29-1	.	CSVGGGNTGELFF	TGCAGCGTTGGGGGCGGGAACACCGGGGAGCTGTTTTTT
TRBJ2-3	TRBD2	TRBV18	.	CASSSTSGSTDTQYF	TGTGCCAGCTCATCGACTAGCGGGAGCACAGATACGCAGTATTTT
TRBJ2-3	TRBD1	TRBV7-6	.	CASSIRQGRTDTQYF	TGTGCCAGCAGCATAAGACAGGGTAGAACAGATACGCAGTATTTT
TRBJ2-1	.	TRBV7-3	.	CASSFGGRSFRTYNEQFF	TGTGCCAGCAGCTTTGGGGGGAGGAGCTTTCGTACCTACAATGAGCAGTTCTTC
TRBJ1-5	.	TRBV19	once	CASSRGAGRPQHF	TGTGCCAGTAGTCGGGGAGCCGGTAGGCCCCAGCATTTT
TRBJ2-1	.	TRBV6-2/TRBV6-3	.	CASSFRAEVVNEQFF	TGTGCCAGCAGTTTCCGAGCGGAAGTTGTGAATGAGCAGTTCTTC
TRBJ2-1	TRBD2	TRBV24-1	.	CATSGLAGGPKQFF	TGTGCCACCAGTGGGCTAGCGGGGGGTCCTAAGCAGTTCTTC
TRBJ2-7	.	TRBV27	.	CASSPIYPPYEQYF	TGTGCCAGCAGTCCCATCTACCCTCCCTACGAGCAGTACTTC
TRBJ2-2	.	TRBV4-3	.	CASSQERRGTGELFF	TGCGCCAGCAGCCAAGAGAGACGAGGCACCGGGGAGCTGTTTTTT
TRBJ2-5	TRBD2	TRBV4-2	few	CASSQESYLAGEQETQYF	TGTGCCAGCAGCCAAGAGAGTTATCTAGCGGGGGAACAAGAGACCCAGTACTTC
TRBJ1-5	.	TRBV29-1	.	CSAGHSNQPQHF	TGCAGCGCTGGACATTCCAATCAGCCCCAGCATTTT